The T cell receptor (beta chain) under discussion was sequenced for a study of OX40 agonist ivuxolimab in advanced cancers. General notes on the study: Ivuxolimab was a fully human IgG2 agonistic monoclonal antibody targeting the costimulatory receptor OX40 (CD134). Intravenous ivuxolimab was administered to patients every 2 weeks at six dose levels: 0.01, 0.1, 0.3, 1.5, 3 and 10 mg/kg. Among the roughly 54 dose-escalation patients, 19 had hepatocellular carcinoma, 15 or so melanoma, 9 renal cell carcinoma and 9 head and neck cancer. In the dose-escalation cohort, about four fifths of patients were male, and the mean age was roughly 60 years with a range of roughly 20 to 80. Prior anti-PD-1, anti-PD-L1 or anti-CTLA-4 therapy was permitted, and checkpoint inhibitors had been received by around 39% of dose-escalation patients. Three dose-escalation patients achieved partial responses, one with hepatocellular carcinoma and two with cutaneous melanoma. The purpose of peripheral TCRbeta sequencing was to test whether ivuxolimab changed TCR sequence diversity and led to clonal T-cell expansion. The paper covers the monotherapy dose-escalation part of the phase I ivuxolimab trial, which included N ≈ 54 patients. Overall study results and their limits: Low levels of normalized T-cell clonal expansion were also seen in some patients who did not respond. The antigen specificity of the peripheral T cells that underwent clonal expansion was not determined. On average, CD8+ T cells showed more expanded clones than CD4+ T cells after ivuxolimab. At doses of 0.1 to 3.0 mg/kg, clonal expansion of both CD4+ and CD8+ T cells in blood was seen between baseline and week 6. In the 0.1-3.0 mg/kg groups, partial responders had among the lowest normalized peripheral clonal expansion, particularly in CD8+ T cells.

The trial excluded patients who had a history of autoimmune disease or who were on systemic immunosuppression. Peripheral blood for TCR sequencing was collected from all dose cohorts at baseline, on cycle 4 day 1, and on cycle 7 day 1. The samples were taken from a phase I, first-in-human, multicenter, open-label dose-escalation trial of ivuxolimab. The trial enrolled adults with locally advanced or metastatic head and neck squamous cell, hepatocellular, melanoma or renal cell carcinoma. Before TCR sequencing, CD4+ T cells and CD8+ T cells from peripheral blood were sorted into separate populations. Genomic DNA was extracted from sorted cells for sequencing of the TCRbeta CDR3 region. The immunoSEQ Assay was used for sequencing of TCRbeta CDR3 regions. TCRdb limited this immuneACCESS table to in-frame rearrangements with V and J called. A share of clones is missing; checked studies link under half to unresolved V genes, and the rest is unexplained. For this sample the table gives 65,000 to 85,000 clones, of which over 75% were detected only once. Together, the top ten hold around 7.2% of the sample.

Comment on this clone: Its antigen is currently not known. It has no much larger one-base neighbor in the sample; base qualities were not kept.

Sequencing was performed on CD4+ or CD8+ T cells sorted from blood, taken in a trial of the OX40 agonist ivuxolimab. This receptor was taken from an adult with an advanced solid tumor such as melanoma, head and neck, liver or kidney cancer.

The sequenced DNA is TGTGCCTGGATTAGGGGACAGGGGGCCAAAAACATTCAGTACTTC. Its protein reads: CAWIRGQGAKNIQYF. The chain is made from TRBV30 and TRBJ2-4, with 10 junctional bases fitting TRBD1. Ends trimmed: V by 4 bases, J by 1 base; bases unmatched to a gene: 4. Measured from the cysteine to the phenylalanine, the CDR3 is 15 residues long. Only the CDR3 portion is preserved as DNA: 45 bases, with reading frame beginning at the first base. The germline V gene (reference sequence) sets CDR1 to GTSNPN and CDR2 to SVGIG.